What follows are 3 T cell receptor beta chains derived from one specimen sequenced in a study of spatial heterogeneity in lung cancer. MiXCR was run by TCRdb on the 5' RACE reads, yielding one entry per CDR3 protein. The repertoire has under 20,000 distinct CDR3 sequences, over 8% of them found once; the top ten carry 35% to 45%. Time point: blood at routine non-recurrence follow-up after resection. This material consisted of PBMCs, taken at follow-up. These receptors were taken from a female donor with early-stage non-small cell lung cancer.

This clonotype was counted ten times or more. The chain carries TRBV29-1 and TRBJ2-3, with 11 positions matching TRBD1. Germline CDR1 reads SQVTM; CDR2 reads ANQGSEA. The CDR3 runs 15 residues. V lost 4 bases, J lost 4 bases, and 7 bases stayed unmatched. The CDR3 here is CSVGYSGQGADTQYF. DNA for the CDR3: TGCAGCGTTGGATATTCGGGACAGGGGGCAGATACGCAGTATTTT.

The table lists this clonotype with many counts. J is TRBJ2-1 and V is TRBV28; D is undetermined. The CDR3 totals 13 residues. V lost 2 bases, J lost 3 bases, and 5 bases lay in between. Germline-derived CDR1 and CDR2 are MDHEN and SYDVKM. The CDR3 region is CASSLLDYNEQFF. CDR3 sequence (DNA): TGTGCCAGCAGTTTACTGGACTACAATGAGCAGTTCTTC.

This clonotype appeared a few times. V usage is TRBV2 and J usage is TRBJ2-5; D uncertain. The V gene's germline CDR1 is SNHLY and CDR2 FYNNEI. The V gene lost 3 bases and the J gene lost 2 bases, with 4 bases spanning the gap. The CDR3 is 12 amino acids. The CDR3 nucleotides read TGTGCCAGCAGTGACCATCAAGAGACCCAGTACTTC. Amino acids: CASSDHQETQYF.